A selection of T cell receptor beta chains follows, all from one sample in a study of CXCR3-negative and CXCR3-positive naive CD8 T cells. Following a re-call of the 5' RACE reads, TCRdb has one entry per CDR3 protein and lacks DNA. The sample includes under 85,000 distinct CDR3 sequences. Sequencing input: naive CXCR3- CD8+ T cells from blood. These receptors were collected from a human donor in good health. Some clones in this sample may be carry-over from other donors' samples. Both conserved end residues are part of each CDR3.

TRBV2,TRBJ2-7,CASSEGYQQEQYF
TRBV7-6,TRBJ2-3,CASSLEIAYTDTQYF
TRBV28,TRBJ2-7,CASSFGTGPPAYEQYF
TRBV12-5,TRBJ2-1,CASDKRTGFYNEQFF
TRBV21-1,TRBJ2-5,CASSKEDRGYQETQYF
TRBV29-1,TRBJ2-7,CSVRGGGPYEQYF
TRBV11-2,TRBJ2-2,CASSPTPGWGSGTGELFF
TRBV7-3,TRBJ2-1,CASSLTGSSYNEQFF
TRBV28,TRBJ1-5,CASSPIGTGDSNQPQHF
TRBV28,TRBJ2-7,CASSIGSGGGYEQYF
TRBV28,TRBJ2-7,CASSLIVGQGAVYEQYF
TRBV27,TRBJ2-7,CASSLSGGALYEQYF
TRBV7-6,TRBJ1-4,CASSPTATNEKLFF
TRBV7-9,TRBJ2-5,CASSFMDRAETQYF
TRBV5-4,TRBJ2-3,CASTGGTDTQYF
TRBV23-1,TRBJ2-1,CASSHSPGQPVGWDEQFF
TRBV7-9,TRBJ2-5,CASSSIIAGNQETQYF
TRBV5-1,TRBJ2-5,CARHTGSEHQETQYF
TRBV7-2,TRBJ2-1,CASSRGDEQFF
TRBV6-2/TRBV6-3,TRBJ2-1,CASSYSATLTYNEQFF
TRBV11-2,TRBJ2-1,CASSPGQGAAEQFF
TRBV7-9,TRBJ2-1,CASSLGEAGVGNEQFF
TRBV7-2,TRBJ2-3,CASSLARGAGTDTQYF
TRBV7-3,TRBJ2-3,CASSHGQGATDTQYF
TRBV29-1,TRBJ2-7,CSVEEASDNYEQYF
TRBV7-9,TRBJ1-3,CASSLQTGSLSGNTIYF
TRBV9,TRBJ2-1,CASSVAGYYNEQFF
TRBV28,TRBJ2-7,CASSFRGLREYEQYF
TRBV7-8,TRBJ1-1,CASSETRGATEAFF
TRBV7-3,TRBJ2-5,CASSLGGPGETQYF
TRBV28,TRBJ2-1,CASSFWTGGRAIEQFF
TRBV2,TRBJ2-7,CASNEGTGVPYEQYF
TRBV5-6,TRBJ2-3,CASSFRTNTDTQYF
TRBV6-2/TRBV6-3,TRBJ2-1,CASSLVGTPYNEQFF
TRBV5-1,TRBJ2-7,CASSPDQDISLFEQYF
TRBV28,TRBJ2-5,CASSLEAGGQETQYF
TRBV29-1,TRBJ2-3,CSVENRGQEDTQYF
TRBV25-1,TRBJ2-5,CASKQGGQETQYF
TRBV12-3/TRBV12-4,TRBJ2-7,CASSLGWTGGEQYF
TRBV15,TRBJ2-5,CATSRVPGQETQYF
TRBV12-3/TRBV12-4,TRBJ2-7,CASSLYRSSYEQYF
TRBV20-1,TRBJ2-7,CSARVGGSDEQYF
TRBV12-3/TRBV12-4,TRBJ2-1,CASSLEANYNEQFF
TRBV29-1,TRBJ1-3,CSVVGGNTIYF
TRBV7-2,TRBJ2-1,CASSPKRGGYNEQFF
TRBV7-9,TRBJ2-5,CASSPDSQETQYF
TRBV6-2/TRBV6-3,TRBJ2-1,CASSGLAGGISSYNEQFF
TRBV4-1,TRBJ2-1,CASSQDGVALGNEQFF
TRBV28,TRBJ1-5,CASSLPQGRGNQPQHF
TRBV29-1,TRBJ2-5,CSVGSGLETQYF
TRBV19,TRBJ2-1,CASSFGQGYNEQFF
TRBV29-1,TRBJ1-6,CSVLTATNSPLHF
TRBV18,TRBJ2-3,CASSPRTGTDTQYF
TRBV29-1,TRBJ2-1,CSVLDSSEFYNEQFF